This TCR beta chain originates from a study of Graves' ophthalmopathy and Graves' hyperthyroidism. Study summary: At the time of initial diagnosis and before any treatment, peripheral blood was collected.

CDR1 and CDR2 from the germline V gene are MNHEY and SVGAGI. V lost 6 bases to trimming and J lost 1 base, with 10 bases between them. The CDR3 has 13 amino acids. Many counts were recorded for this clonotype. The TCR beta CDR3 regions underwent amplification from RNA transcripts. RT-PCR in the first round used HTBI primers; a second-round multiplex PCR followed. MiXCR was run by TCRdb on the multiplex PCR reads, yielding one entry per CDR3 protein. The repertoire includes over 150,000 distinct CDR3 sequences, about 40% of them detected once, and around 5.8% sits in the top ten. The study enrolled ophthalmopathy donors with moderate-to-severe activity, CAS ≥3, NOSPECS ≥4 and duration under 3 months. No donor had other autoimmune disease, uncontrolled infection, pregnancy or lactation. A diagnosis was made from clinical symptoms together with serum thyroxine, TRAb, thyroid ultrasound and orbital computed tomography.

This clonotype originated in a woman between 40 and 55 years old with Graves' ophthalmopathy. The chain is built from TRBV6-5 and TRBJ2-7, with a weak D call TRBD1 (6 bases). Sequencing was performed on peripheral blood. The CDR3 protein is CASSPDRSYEQYF. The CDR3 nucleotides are TGTGCCAGCAGCCCAGACAGGTCCTACGAGCAGTACTTC.